The clone carrying this T cell receptor beta chain came up a few times. What it binds is unknown. Making TCR cDNA involved 5'RACE template switching, which added UMIs and a universal primer site. TCRdb reanalysed the 5' RACE reads using MiXCR and keeps one entry per CDR3 protein. The sample lists about 170,000 distinct CDR3 sequences, approximately 9.9% seen once, with 30% to 45% in the top ten. The source of the sample is a study of T cells after yellow fever vaccination. Whole-study results and caveats: Shared CD4/CD8 clonotypes were a small share, likely from convergent recombination. Abundant clonotypes from the bulk population could contaminate FACS-sorted repertoires. Booster samples showed a return of most primary-vaccination clones (under 98% CD4, approximately 90% CD8).

The V gene lost 2 bases and the J gene lost 6 bases, with 13 bases spanning the gap. CDR1 is SGHTA, CDR2 FQGTGA, per germline. The CDR3 has 14 residues. The sequencing used CD8+ T cells sorted from PBMCs, collected 15 days after the yellow fever booster vaccination. This chain joins TRBV7-3 and TRBJ1-1, with no clear D. The clonotype comes from a man between 18 and 29 years old who received the YFV17D yellow fever vaccine. CDR3 region: CASSLLGGVAEAFF. For the CDR3, the DNA is TGTGCCAGCAGCTTATTAGGCGGGGTCGCTGAAGCTTTCTTT.